The text below deals with one T cell receptor (beta chain). Study processing details: Reference gene primers were amplified, and this amplification served to estimate nucleated cell counts. The method was immunoSEQ multiplex PCR; TCRdb's version includes in-frame clones alone and lacks a portion of them. That table furnishes V, J and clone size, whereas the DNA furnished D and trimming. The repertoire holds about 92,000 clones, with roughly 80% as singletons. This record comes from a study of blood T cell repertoires in COVID-19. Source material: peripheral blood. This clonotype was obtained from a woman aged 80 or older with active or convalescent COVID-19.

CDR3 region: CASSPLGRGSGANVLTF. The CDR3 region has the DNA TGTGCCAGCTCACCCCTAGGACGGGGCTCTGGGGCCAACGTCCTGACTTTC. The chain joins TRBV18 to TRBJ2-6, with D tentatively TRBD2 (5 bases). CDR1 KGHSH and CDR2 LQKENI come from the germline V gene. V gave up 3 bases and J gave up 0 bases, with 12 bases separating them. The CDR3 loop spans 17 amino acids.